These 30 T cell receptor beta chains came from one sample sequenced in a study of T cell repertoires in cytomegalovirus infection. TCRdb re-called the reads with MiXCR, one entry per CDR3 protein. This table has 370,000 or so distinct CDR3 sequences, around a third appearing once. No antigens are known for them. Sample: cultured PBMCs, taken from culture after CMV antigen stimulation. All receptors derive from a human donor in good health (CMV status not recorded). Some clones in this sample may be carry-over from other donors' samples.

In its sample, this clonotype was seen many times. The CDR3 DNA reads TGTGCCAGCAGCACGACGGGACAGCAATCAGAGACCCAGTACTTC. It codes for CASSTTGQQSETQYF. The rearrangement uses TRBV7-8 and TRBJ2-5; 7 bases agree with TRBD1. The V gene's germline CDR1 is SGHVS and CDR2 FQNEAQ. The junction had 10 bases not matched to a gene; V was cut back by 5 bases and J by 4 bases. The CDR3 loop spans 15 amino acids.

This clonotype came up many times. The rearrangement links TRBV7-2 to TRBJ1-3, with no clear D. The CDR3 has 14 amino acids. CDR1 and CDR2 (germline): SGHTA, FQGNSA. Trimming left V 5 bases short and J 2 bases short, with 10 bases between. The CDR3 nucleotides read TGTGCCAGCAGCCTGGGATCTCCTGGAAACACCATATATTTT. Translating it yields CASSLGSPGNTIYF.

Many counts were recorded for this clonotype. V and J are TRBV6-1 and TRBJ2-1; D might be TRBD1 or TRBD2, each matching 6 bases. Trimming took off 4 bases at V and 0 bases at J, with 10 bases between the two ends. CDR3 length: 15 amino acids. Germline V gene sequence: CDR1 MNHNS, CDR2 SASEGT. The CDR3 coding sequence is TGTGCCAGCAGTGTAGGAGGGGGCTCCTACAATGAGCAGTTCTTC. Translation gives CASSVGGGSYNEQFF.

This chain joins TRBV11-2 and TRBJ2-7; 7 bases are shared with TRBD2. V was pared by 8 bases and J by 2 bases, with 6 bases of the junction left unmatched. This CDR3 comprises 13 residues. CDR1 is SGHAT, CDR2 FQNNGV, per germline. The CDR3 DNA reads as TGTGCCAGCGGTCCCAGCGGGGCCTACGAGCAGTACTTC. Amino acid sequence: CASGPSGAYEQYF.

This clonotype has just a few counts. This sequence joins TRBV7-2 and TRBJ2-1; TRBD2 matches at 12 bases. Per germline, CDR1 SGHTA and CDR2 FQGNSA. The CDR3 consists of 17 residues. Unmatched junction bases numbered 8, after V lost 1 base and J lost 7 bases. CDR3 bases: TGTGCCAGCAGCTTAGTTCCGTGGCTAGCGGGAGGGAATGAGCAGTTCTTC. It translates to CASSLVPWLAGGNEQFF.

In this sample, this clonotype turned up many times. The chain uses TRBV7-2 and TRBJ1-5; D is perhaps TRBD1 (5 bases). The CDR3 sequence is 15 residues long. Germline lookup yields CDR1 SGHTA and CDR2 FQGNSA. Trimming shortened V by 0 bases and J by 4 bases, and 10 bases separated the two germline ends. The CDR3 DNA is TGTGCCAGCAGCTTAGCGTTCGGGGGGAATCAGCCCCAGCATTTT. Translated: CASSLAFGGNQPQHF.

The gene calls are TRBV20-1 and TRBJ2-7; D is perhaps TRBD1 (6 bases). Germline assignment: CDR1 DFQATT and CDR2 SNEGSKA (reference sequence). V dropped 3 bases and J dropped 4 bases, with 13 bases sitting between them. The CDR3 loop spans 13 amino acids. The chain's CDR3 is CSASRGDRYEQYF. The CDR3 DNA is TGCAGTGCTAGCAGGGGAGATAGGTACGAGCAGTACTTC.

The chain couples TRBV2 to TRBJ1-1, with TRBD1 as a possible D gene (5 bases). V was clipped by 3 bases and J by 6 bases, with 14 bases between them. Germline V gene sequence: CDR1 SNHLY, CDR2 FYNNEI. The CDR3 length is 14 residues. This CDR3 reads CASSERFGAAEAFF. The CDR3 bases are TGTGCCAGCAGTGAGAGGTTCGGGGCAGCTGAAGCTTTCTTT.

This chain links TRBV19 with TRBJ2-3, with 11 bases identical to TRBD1. The CDR3 is made up of 17 amino acids. Germline lookup yields CDR1 LNHDA and CDR2 SQIVND (reference sequence). Germline trimming cut 5 bases from V and 2 bases from J; bases unmatched to any gene: 9. CDR3 DNA: TGTGCCAGTAGTCCTACCGGGACAGGGGGTCTCACAGATACGCAGTATTTT. The encoded protein is CASSPTGTGGLTDTQYF.

The chain carries TRBV24-1 and TRBJ2-3; D unresolved. The CDR3 length is 11 residues. V gave up 5 bases and J gave up 5 bases, with 4 bases separating them. Germline values: CDR1 KGHDR, CDR2 SFDVKD. The CDR3 DNA follows: TGTGCCACCAGTGCGCTAGATACGCAGTATTTT. Encoded protein: CATSALDTQYF.

The V and J genes are TRBV7-2 and TRBJ2-1, with a tentative D call TRBD2 (5 bases). Between the trimmed V and J ends, which lost 3 bases and 0 bases, there was a span of 12 bases. CDR1 and CDR2 (germline): SGHTA, FQGNSA. The CDR3 totals 16 residues. CDR3 DNA sequence: TGTGCCAGCAGCTTTCAGACTACCATCTCCTACAATGAGCAGTTCTTC. Translated, it gives CASSFQTTISYNEQFF.

This clonotype has more than one count but fewer than ten. This chain joins TRBV5-4 and TRBJ2-3; a possible D gene is TRBD2 (5 bases). V was trimmed by 0 bases and J by 3 bases, leaving 11 bases between them. Germline CDR1 SGHNT, CDR2 YYREEE (reference sequence). The CDR3 has 15 amino acids. The CDR3: CASSLVGLGTDTQYF. The CDR3 DNA follows: TGTGCCAGCAGCTTGGTAGGACTGGGGACAGATACGCAGTATTTT.

The chain links TRBV25-1 to TRBJ2-7; D may be TRBD1 or TRBD2 (5 bases each). In germline, CDR1 is MGHDK, CDR2 SYGVNS. V lost 6 bases and J lost 7, with 16 bases in between. The CDR3 is 13 residues long. The CDR3 protein is CASRRAREGEQYF. The CDR3 DNA is TGTGCCAGCAGGAGGGCCAGGGAAGGGGAGCAGTACTTC.

In its sample, this clonotype was seen a few times. The CDR3 nucleotides are TGTGCCAGCAGCTTGAGTCTAGCAGCAGACACCGGGGAGCTGTTTTTT. Amino acids: CASSLSLAADTGELFF. The V gene is TRBV7-2, the J gene TRBJ2-2, with D perhaps matching TRBD2 (5 bases). The V gene's germline CDR1 is SGHTA and CDR2 FQGNSA. CDR3 length equals 16 residues. V dropped 3 bases and J dropped 3 bases, with 14 bases sitting between them.

The table lists this clonotype with a count of one. The rearrangement joins TRBV6-2 or TRBV6-3 to TRBJ1-1, with a weak D call TRBD1 (6 bases). The CDR3 consists of 18 residues. V was shortened by 2 bases and J by 4 bases, with 23 bases between the two germline ends. Germline CDR1 reads MNHEY; CDR2 reads SVGEGT. CDR3 coding DNA: TGTGCCAGCAGTTACAGTCCGGGCGAGCAGGGAGGGGGCACTGAAGCTTTCTTT. Translation gives CASSYSPGEQGGGTEAFF.

Comment on this clonotype: At one end, the junction sequence differs from germline, possibly due to a read error. The chain is built from TRBV28 and TRBJ2-7; possibly TRBD2 for D (6 bases). This CDR3 contains 11 residues. Germline CDR1 reads MDHEN; CDR2 reads SYDVKM. The CDR3 sequence: CASSLRGRSGF. The CDR3 region has the DNA TGTGCCAGCAGTTTACGTGGGAGGTCCGGTTTC.

V usage is TRBV2 and J usage is TRBJ2-1; possibly TRBD2 for D (6 bases). CDR3 length: 15 residues. CDR1 and CDR2 (germline): SNHLY, FYNNEI. Deletions cut 2 bases from V and 9 bases from J, with 17 bases between. The CDR3 sequence: CASSEQVLSRGEQFF. The CDR3, as DNA: TGTGCCAGCAGTGAACAGGTCCTATCGCGGGGTGAGCAGTTCTTC.

The chain carries TRBV6-1 and TRBJ1-1; D not resolved. The germline V gene has CDR1 MNHNS and CDR2 SASEGT. V lost 4 bases and J 5 bases, leaving 11 bases between the germline ends. The CDR3 extends over 13 amino acids. The CDR3 DNA reads as TGTGCCAGCAGTGTTGAGGGATGGACTGAAGCTTTCTTT. It translates to CASSVEGWTEAFF.

This clonotype was found a few times. The V and J genes are TRBV4-3 and TRBJ2-3; 7 bases are shared with TRBD1. Germline CDR1 LGHNA, CDR2 YSLEER. The J segment lost 6 bases and the V segment lost 4 bases, leaving 10 bases of the junction unmatched. The CDR3 sequence is 15 residues long. CDR3 sequence (DNA): TGCGCCAGCAGCCCAGGGGACAGACGGGCCGATACGCAGTATTTT. Protein product: CASSPGDRRADTQYF.

This rearrangement joins TRBV12-3 or TRBV12-4 to TRBJ2-3; D is perhaps TRBD2 (6 bases). The CDR3 spans 14 residues. V was trimmed by 3 bases and J by 3 bases, leaving 10 bases between them. The CDR3 loop reads CASSFGSKTDTQYF. The CDR3 nucleotides are TGTGCCAGCAGTTTCGGGAGCAAGACAGATACGCAGTATTTT.

This clonotype was seen repeatedly, ten times or more. The chain joins TRBV7-2 to TRBJ1-5, with D unresolved. The CDR3 length is 13 residues. Deletions cut 2 bases from V and 6 bases from J, with 8 bases between. Germline CDR1 is SGHTA and CDR2 is FQGNSA. CDR3 sequence (DNA): TGTGCCAGCAGCTTATACGTCGGTCAGCCCCAGCATTTT. Protein: CASSLYVGQPQHF.

This clonotype was picked up one time. This chain links TRBV20-1 with TRBJ2-5; 9 bases fit TRBD2. The CDR3 contains 13 residues. CDR1 and CDR2 from the germline V gene are DFQATT and SNEGSKA (reference sequence). V lost 7 bases to trimming and J lost 4 bases; unmatched junction nucleotides: 7. CDR3 sequence: CSGSGSLRETQYF. In DNA, the CDR3 is TGCAGTGGTAGCGGGAGTTTGCGAGAGACCCAGTACTTC.

V usage is TRBV12-3 or TRBV12-4 and J usage is TRBJ2-5; 7 positions agree with TRBD2. The CDR3 loop spans 16 amino acids. The J segment lost 2 bases and the V segment lost 4 bases, leaving 10 bases of the junction unmatched. As DNA, the CDR3 is TGTGCCAGCAGTTCCCGGACTAGTCTACTTCAAGAGACCCAGTACTTC. Amino acid sequence: CASSSRTSLLQETQYF.

The V and J genes are TRBV7-2 and TRBJ1-1; 7 bases fit TRBD1. The CDR3 consists of 13 residues. V lost 5 bases and J lost 10; bases outside the gene matches: 10. Germline lookup yields CDR1 SGHTA and CDR2 FQGNSA. CDR3 bases: TGTGCCAGCAGCCCCTCGACAGGGTTGGTAGCTTTCTTT. Amino acids: CASSPSTGLVAFF.

V usage is TRBV12-3 or TRBV12-4 and J usage is TRBJ1-5; D gene uncertain. This CDR3 spans 12 amino acids. V gave up 7 bases and J gave up 7 bases, with 11 bases separating them. CDR3 amino acids: CASTNMGQPQHF. The CDR3 DNA reads as TGTGCCAGCACCAACATGGGACAGCCCCAGCATTTT.

The genes are TRBV4-3 and TRBJ2-6; D is ambiguous. Trimming left V 0 bases short and J 2 bases short, with 8 bases between. The V gene's germline CDR1 is LGHNA and CDR2 YSLEER. The CDR3 spans 16 residues. CDR3 nucleotide sequence: TGCGCCAGCAGCCAAGATTTGCCCGCTGGGGCCAACGTCCTGACTTTC. Protein product: CASSQDLPAGANVLTF.

A few counts support this clonotype. This chain joins TRBV7-2 and TRBJ2-3; the D is unclear. Looked up from germline, CDR1 is SGHTA and CDR2 is FQGNSA. This CDR3 region has 12 residues. V was clipped by 5 bases and J by 4 bases, with 7 bases between them. Here the CDR3 DNA reads TGTGCCAGCAGCGCTATTGCAGATACGCAGTATTTT. As protein: CASSAIADTQYF. The entire variable domain, with the rest obtained from reference TRBV7-2 and TRBJ2-3, is as follows: GAGVSQSPSNKVTEKGKDVELRCDPISGHTALYWYRQSLGQGLEFLIYFQGNSAPDKSGLPSDRFSAERTGGSVSTLTIQRTQQEDSAVYLCASSAIADTQYFGPGTRLTVL.

The table lists this clonotype with a few counts. The chain uses TRBV10-3 and TRBJ1-2; tentative D call: TRBD1 (5 bases). Deletions cut 11 bases from V and 0 bases from J, with 19 bases between. CDR3 length equals 15 residues. The germline V gene encodes CDR1 ENHRY and CDR2 SYGVKD. The CDR3 DNA follows: TGTGCCTCCCGACCCGTAGCAGGGACTAACTATGGCTACACCTTC. Translated, it gives CASRPVAGTNYGYTF.

J is TRBJ2-1 and V is TRBV4-3; D is ambiguous. The length of the CDR3 is 12 residues. Germline-derived CDR1 and CDR2 are LGHNA and YSLEER. V was trimmed by 2 bases and J by 4 bases, leaving 3 bases between them. CDR3 bases: TGCGCCAGCAGCCAACATTACAATGAGCAGTTCTTC. It translates to CASSQHYNEQFF.

The V gene is TRBV6-5, the J gene TRBJ1-2; TRBD1 matches 7 bases. Looked up from germline, CDR1 is MNHEY and CDR2 is SVGAGI. J was trimmed by 4 bases and V by 6 bases; bases with no gene match: 8. The CDR3 is 14 residues long. This chain's CDR3 is CASRGVGQFYGYTF. The CDR3 DNA reads TGTGCCAGCAGGGGGGTGGGACAGTTCTATGGCTACACCTTC.